The source of this T cell receptor beta chain is a study of Ad26.COV2.S vaccination and SARS-CoV-2 variants. The table came from immunoSEQ multiplex PCR; TCRdb's copy has only in-frame clones and leaves some out. The data contain hundreds of thousands of clones, 89% of them singletons. Broader study findings: Substantial breadth in spike-specific CD8+ and CD4+ T cell responses was reportedly seen after vaccination.

The treatment was: roughly 19 received Ad26.COV2.S at low or high dose, single or two shots; five or six received placebo; per-sample allocation not given. Sampling was performed 63 days after the first vaccine or placebo injection. An Ad26 vector expressing Wuhan-strain SARS-CoV-2 spike served as the vaccine. Turning to this clone: Antigen unknown.

Germline loops: CDR1 SNHLY, CDR2 FYNNEI. Trimming at V came to 5 bases and at J to 4 bases, leaving 8 bases not matched to a gene. The CDR3 runs 16 residues. Sequencing used peripheral blood, obtained in a trial of Ad26.COV2.S vaccine versus placebo. The receptor's source is a person between 18 and 65 years old who received the Ad26.COV2.S COVID-19 vaccine or a placebo. This sequence joins TRBV2 and TRBJ2-2, with TRBD1 matching over 9 bases. The CDR3 region is CASSYTGGDVTGELFF. DNA for the CDR3: TGTGCCAGCAGTTATACAGGGGGCGATGTCACCGGGGAGCTGTTTTTT.